This T cell receptor beta chain comes out of a study of molecular identifiers for immune sequencing clone quantification. Previously reported methods and listed TCR primers produced the bulk TCR libraries. TCRdb re-derived calls from the PCR reads in MiXCR, one entry per CDR3 protein. The profile covers 300,000 to 400,000 distinct CDR3 sequences, with 20% to 25% appearing a single time and 0.75% to 0.85% taken by the ten largest. This clonotype showed up many times. Germline V CDR1 and CDR2: SNHLY, FYNNEI. This CDR3 is 13 amino acids long. V was shortened by 9 bases and J by 2 bases, with 11 bases between the two germline ends.

The clonotype originates from a human donor in good health. Some libraries in this study had Jurkat cell RNA spiked in. Sequenced sample: naive CD8+ T cells from blood, with Jurkat cell RNA spiked in. The subset is: FACS-sorted CD8+CD4-CCR7+CD45RA+ naive T cells. This chain links TRBV2 with TRBJ1-5; no firm D call. The CDR3 region is CASTDSGNQPQHF. The CDR3 bases are TGTGCCAGTACGGACTCGGGCAATCAGCCCCAGCATTTT.